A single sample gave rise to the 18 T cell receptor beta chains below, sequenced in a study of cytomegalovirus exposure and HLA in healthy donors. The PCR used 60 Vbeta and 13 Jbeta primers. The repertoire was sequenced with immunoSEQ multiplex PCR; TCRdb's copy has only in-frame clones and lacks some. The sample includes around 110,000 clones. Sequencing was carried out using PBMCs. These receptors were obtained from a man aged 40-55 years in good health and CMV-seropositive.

CDR3 sequence: CASSNPGGEQFF. In DNA, the CDR3 is TGTGCCAGCAGCAACCCGGGTGGTGAGCAGTTCTTC. This chain connects TRBV7-3 to TRBJ2-1; D remains unclear. The germline CDR1 and CDR2 sequences are SGHTA and FQGTGA. V was trimmed by 5 bases and J by 9 bases, leaving 11 bases between them. The CDR3 is 12 residues long. The full variable domain, rest sourced from reference TRBV7-3 and TRBJ2-1, is GAGVSQTPSNKVTEKGKYVELRCDPISGHTALYWYRQSLGQGPEFLIYFQGTGAADDSGLPNDRFFAVRPEGSVSTLKIQRTERGDSAVYLCASSNPGGEQFFGPGTRLTVL.

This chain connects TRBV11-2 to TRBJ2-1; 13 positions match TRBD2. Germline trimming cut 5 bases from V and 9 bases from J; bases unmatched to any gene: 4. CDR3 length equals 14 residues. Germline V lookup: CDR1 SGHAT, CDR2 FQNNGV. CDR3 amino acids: CASSLGLAGSEQFF. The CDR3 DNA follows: TGTGCCAGCAGCCTGGGACTAGCGGGAAGTGAGCAGTTCTTC.

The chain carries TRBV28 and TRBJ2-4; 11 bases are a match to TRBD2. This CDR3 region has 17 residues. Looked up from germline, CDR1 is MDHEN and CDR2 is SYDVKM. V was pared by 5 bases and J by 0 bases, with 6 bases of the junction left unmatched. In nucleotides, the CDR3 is TGTGCCAGCAGTGAGGGACTAGCGGAGATAGCCAAAAACATTCAGTACTTC. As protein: CASSEGLAEIAKNIQYF.

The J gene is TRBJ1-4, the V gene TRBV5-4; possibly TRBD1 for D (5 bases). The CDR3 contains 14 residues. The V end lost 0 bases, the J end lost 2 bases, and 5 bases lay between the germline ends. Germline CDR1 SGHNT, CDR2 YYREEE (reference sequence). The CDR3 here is CASSLGQTNEKLFF. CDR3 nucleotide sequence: TGTGCCAGCAGCTTGGGACAGACTAATGAAAAACTGTTTTTT.

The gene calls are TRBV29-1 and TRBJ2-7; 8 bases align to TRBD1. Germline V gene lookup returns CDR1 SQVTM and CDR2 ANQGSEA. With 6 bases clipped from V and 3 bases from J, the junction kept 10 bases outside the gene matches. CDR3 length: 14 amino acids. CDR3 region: CSVVSGTGLYEQYF. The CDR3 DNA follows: TGCAGCGTGGTTTCCGGGACAGGCCTCTACGAGCAGTACTTC.

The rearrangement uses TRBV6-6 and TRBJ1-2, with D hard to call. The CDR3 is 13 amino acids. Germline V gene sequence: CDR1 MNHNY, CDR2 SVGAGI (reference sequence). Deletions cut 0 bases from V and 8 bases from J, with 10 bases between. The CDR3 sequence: CASSYSAVEGYTF. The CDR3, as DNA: TGTGCCAGCAGTTACTCGGCAGTGGAGGGCTACACCTTC.

For the CDR3, the DNA is TGTGCCAGCAGTTACGAGCCCAAGAACACTGAAGCTTTCTTT. It specifies CASSYEPKNTEAFF. This chain links TRBV6-5 with TRBJ1-1; D is uncertain. The germline V gene has CDR1 MNHEY and CDR2 SVGAGI. V dropped 2 bases and J dropped 1 base, with 8 bases sitting between them. This CDR3 contains 14 residues.

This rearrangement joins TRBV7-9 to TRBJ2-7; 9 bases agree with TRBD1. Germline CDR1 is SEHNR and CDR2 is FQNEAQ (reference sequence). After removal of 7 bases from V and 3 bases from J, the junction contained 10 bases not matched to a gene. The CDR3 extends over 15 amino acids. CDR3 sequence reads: CASTQTGTGYYEQYF. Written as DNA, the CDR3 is TGTGCCAGCACGCAAACCGGGACAGGGTACTACGAGCAGTACTTC.

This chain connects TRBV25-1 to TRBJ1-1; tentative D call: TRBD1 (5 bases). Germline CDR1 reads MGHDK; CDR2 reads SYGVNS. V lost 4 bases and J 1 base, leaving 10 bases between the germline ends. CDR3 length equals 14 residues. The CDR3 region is CASSVSGGNTEAFF. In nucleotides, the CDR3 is TGTGCCAGCAGTGTGTCGGGGGGGAACACTGAAGCTTTCTTT. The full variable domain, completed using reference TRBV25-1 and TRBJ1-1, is EADIYQTPRYLVIGTGKKITLECSQTMGHDKMYWYQQDPGMELHLIHYSYGVNSTEKGDLSSESTVSRIRTEHFPLTLESARPSHTSQYLCASSVSGGNTEAFFGQGTRLTVV.

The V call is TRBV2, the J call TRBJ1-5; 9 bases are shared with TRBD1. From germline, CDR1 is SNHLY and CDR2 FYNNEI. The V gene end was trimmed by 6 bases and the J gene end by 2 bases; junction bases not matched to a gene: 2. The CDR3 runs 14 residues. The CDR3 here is CASSRTGGNQPQHF. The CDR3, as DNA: TGTGCCAGCAGCCGGACAGGGGGCAATCAGCCCCAGCATTTT.

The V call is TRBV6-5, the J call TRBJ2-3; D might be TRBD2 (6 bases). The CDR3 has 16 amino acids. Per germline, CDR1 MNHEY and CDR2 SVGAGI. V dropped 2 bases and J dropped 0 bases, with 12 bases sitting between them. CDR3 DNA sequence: TGTGCCAGCAGTTACGGGGAGGAGAGGAGCACAGATACGCAGTATTTT. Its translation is CASSYGEERSTDTQYF.

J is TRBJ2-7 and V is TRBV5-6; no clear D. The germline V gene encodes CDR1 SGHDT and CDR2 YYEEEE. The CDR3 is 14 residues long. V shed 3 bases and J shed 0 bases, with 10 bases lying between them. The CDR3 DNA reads TGTGCCAGCAGCTCCACACATTACTCCTACGAGCAGTACTTC. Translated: CASSSTHYSYEQYF.

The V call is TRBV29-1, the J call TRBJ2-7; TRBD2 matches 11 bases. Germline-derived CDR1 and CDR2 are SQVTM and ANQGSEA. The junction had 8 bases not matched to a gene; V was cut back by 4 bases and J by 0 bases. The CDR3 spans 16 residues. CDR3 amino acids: CSVGWGTSGISYEQYF. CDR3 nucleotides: TGCAGCGTTGGATGGGGGACTAGCGGCATCTCCTACGAGCAGTACTTC.

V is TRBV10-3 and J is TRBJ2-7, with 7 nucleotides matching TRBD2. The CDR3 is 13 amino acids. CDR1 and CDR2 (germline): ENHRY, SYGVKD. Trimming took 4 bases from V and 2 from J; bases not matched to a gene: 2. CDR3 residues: CAISALATYEQYF. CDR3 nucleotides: TGTGCCATCAGTGCACTAGCGACCTACGAGCAGTACTTC.

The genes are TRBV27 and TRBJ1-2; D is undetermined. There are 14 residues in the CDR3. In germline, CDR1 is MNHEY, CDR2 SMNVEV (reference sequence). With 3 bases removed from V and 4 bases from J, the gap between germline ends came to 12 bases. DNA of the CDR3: TGTGCCAGCAGTTTCCGACAAGCCTCCTATGGCTACACCTTC. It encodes CASSFRQASYGYTF.

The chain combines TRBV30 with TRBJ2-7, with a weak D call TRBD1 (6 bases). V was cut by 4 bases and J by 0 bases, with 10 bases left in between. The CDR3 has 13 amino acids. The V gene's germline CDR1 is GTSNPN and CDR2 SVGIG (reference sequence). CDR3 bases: TGTGCCTGGACTCAGGGGCTCTCCTACGAGCAGTACTTC. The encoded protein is CAWTQGLSYEQYF.

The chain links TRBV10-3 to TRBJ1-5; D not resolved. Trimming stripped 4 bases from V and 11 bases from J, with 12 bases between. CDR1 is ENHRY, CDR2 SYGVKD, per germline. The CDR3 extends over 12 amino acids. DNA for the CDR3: TGTGCCATCAGTGCCGGGAGCTCGACCCAGCATTTT. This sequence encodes CAISAGSSTQHF.

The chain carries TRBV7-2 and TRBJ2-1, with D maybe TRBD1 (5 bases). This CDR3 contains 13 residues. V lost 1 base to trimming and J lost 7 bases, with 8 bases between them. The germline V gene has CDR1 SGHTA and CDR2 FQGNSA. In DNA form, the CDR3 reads TGTGCCAGCAGCTTAGGGACATCGAATGAGCAGTTCTTC. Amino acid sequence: CASSLGTSNEQFF.